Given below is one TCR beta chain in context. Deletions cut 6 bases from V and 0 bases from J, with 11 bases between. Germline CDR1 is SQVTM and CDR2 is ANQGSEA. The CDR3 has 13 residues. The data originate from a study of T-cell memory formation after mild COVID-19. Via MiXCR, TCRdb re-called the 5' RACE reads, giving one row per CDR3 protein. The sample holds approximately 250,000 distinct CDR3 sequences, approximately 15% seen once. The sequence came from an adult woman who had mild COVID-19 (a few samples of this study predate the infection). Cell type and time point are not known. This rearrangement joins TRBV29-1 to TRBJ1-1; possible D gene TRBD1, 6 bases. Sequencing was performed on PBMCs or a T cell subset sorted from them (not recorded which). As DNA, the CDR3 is TGCAGCGTGAGACAGGTCCTGAACACTGAAGCTTTCTTT. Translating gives CSVRQVLNTEAFF.